The next 16 T cell receptor beta chains were all read from a single sample in a study of blood T cells in healthy people across ages. The second PCR ran about 6 to 12 cycles with a sample-barcoded 5' primer and J-beta primers. TCRdb reprocessed the 5' RACE reads via MiXCR and lists one record per CDR3 protein. The table records hundreds of thousands of distinct CDR3 sequences, more than 50% of them present only once. Material for sequencing was blood. The receptors were sampled from a man aged 40-49 years in good health.

This clonotype was counted between two and nine times. V gene TRBV6-1 combines with J gene TRBJ2-7; 7 nucleotides agree with TRBD1. In germline, CDR1 is MNHNS, CDR2 SASEGT. Trimming cost V 6 bases and J 4 bases; bases outside gene matches: 9. The CDR3 contains 14 residues. As DNA, the CDR3 is TGTGCCAGCAGGCAAGACAGGGAAAGGTACGAGCAGTACTTC. It is translated as CASRQDRERYEQYF.

The chain recombines TRBV7-8 with TRBJ2-1; TRBD2 agrees at 8 bases. The germline V gene has CDR1 SGHVS and CDR2 FQNEAQ. The CDR3 is 16 amino acids. Trimming at V came to 5 bases and at J to 4 bases, leaving 10 bases not matched to a gene. CDR3 nucleotide sequence: TGTGCCAGCAGCCCATATTCGAGCGGGGGTTACAATGAGCAGTTCTTC. As protein: CASSPYSSGGYNEQFF.

The rearrangement uses TRBV6-1 and TRBJ2-2; D gene ambiguous. The V end was cut by 0 bases, the J end by 4 bases, with 9 bases between. This CDR3 region has 15 residues. The V gene's germline CDR1 is MNHNS and CDR2 SASEGT. The CDR3 sequence is CASSEAGRLTGELFF. The CDR3 bases are TGTGCCAGCAGTGAAGCAGGGCGGCTCACCGGGGAGCTGTTTTTT.

V is TRBV12-3 or TRBV12-4 and J is TRBJ1-5, with 12 bases matching TRBD1. V dropped 3 bases and J dropped 6; count of bases not matched to a gene: 6. CDR3 size: 16 residues. CDR3 amino acids: CASSFRPGQGAQPQHF. The CDR3 bases are TGTGCCAGCAGTTTTCGTCCGGGACAGGGGGCTCAGCCCCAGCATTTT.

The chain links TRBV4-3 to TRBJ1-2, with a possible D match to TRBD1 (6 bases). The CDR3 contains 15 residues. Trimming shortened V by 0 bases and J by 6 bases, and 14 bases separated the two germline ends. Germline values: CDR1 LGHNA, CDR2 YSLEER. The CDR3 sequence: CASSQDNKAGDGYTF. Here the CDR3 DNA reads TGCGCCAGCAGCCAAGATAATAAGGCAGGGGATGGCTACACCTTC.

This chain joins TRBV11-3 and TRBJ2-4; D is undetermined. CDR1 and CDR2 from the germline V gene are SGHNT and YENEEA. This CDR3 spans 12 amino acids. V was pared by 5 bases and J by 12 bases, with 14 bases between. The CDR3 DNA sequence: TGTGCCAGCAGCATCTTCAGGCCCACTCAGTACTTC. Its translation is CASSIFRPTQYF.

The chain joins TRBV29-1 to TRBJ2-1; weak D call: TRBD1 (6 bases). This CDR3 is 12 amino acids long. Germline V CDR1 and CDR2: SQVTM, ANQGSEA. The CDR3, as DNA: TGCAGTCCGACAGGTTCCTACAATGAGCAGTTCTTC. Translating gives CSPTGSYNEQFF.

The V gene is TRBV18, the J gene TRBJ2-7; TRBD2 aligns across 8 bases. This CDR3 comprises 15 residues. Germline V CDR1 and CDR2: KGHSH, LQKENI. J was trimmed by 4 bases and V by 6 bases; bases with no gene match: 11. The CDR3 region is CASSPTGTRFYEQYF. The CDR3 region has the DNA TGTGCCAGCTCGCCTACCGGGACTAGGTTTTACGAGCAGTACTTC.

This rearrangement joins TRBV7-9 to TRBJ1-2; a weak D match, TRBD1 (6 bases). Germline CDR1 reads SEHNR; CDR2 reads FQNEAQ (reference sequence). The CDR3 spans 18 residues. The ends were cut back, 0 bases at V and 0 bases at J, with 17 bases in the middle. CDR3 in DNA: TGTGCCAGCAGCTTAGCGGGAGACAGGCTTGAAGCTAACTATGGCTACACCTTC. Translating gives CASSLAGDRLEANYGYTF.

V usage is TRBV7-9 and J usage is TRBJ1-1; D remains ambiguous. The CDR3 contains 14 residues. Germline-derived CDR1 and CDR2 are SEHNR and FQNEAQ (reference sequence). V was clipped by 6 bases and J by 4 bases, with 15 bases between them. The CDR3 loop is CASSKQTILTEAFF. CDR3 sequence (DNA): TGTGCCAGCAGTAAACAGACGATACTCACTGAAGCTTTCTTT.

This clonotype came up a few times. V is TRBV9 and J is TRBJ2-7; D is unresolved. V was cut by 7 bases and J by 2 bases, with 16 bases left in between. CDR3 size: 14 residues. The germline gives CDR1 SGDLS, CDR2 YYNGEE. CDR3 sequence reads: CASLDKCLPYEQYF. Here the CDR3 DNA reads TGTGCCAGCTTAGACAAGTGCCTTCCCTACGAGCAGTACTTC.

The V gene is TRBV2, the J gene TRBJ2-7, with D maybe TRBD1 (5 bases). The DNA end is a closer match to TRBJ2-4, so the J assignment may be wrong. In germline, CDR1 is SNHLY, CDR2 FYNNEI. The CDR3 has 16 amino acids. Here the CDR3 reads CASSDGAPGRGNIQYF. CDR3 nucleotide sequence: TGTGCCAGCAGTGATGGGGCGCCAGGGCGTGGAAACATTCAGTACTTC.

The V call is TRBV3-1, the J call TRBJ1-4; D not certain. This CDR3 is 10 amino acids long. Germline values: CDR1 LGHDT, CDR2 YNNKEL (reference sequence). V was pared by 7 bases and J by 16 bases, with 13 bases between. CDR3 amino acids: CASKKQRQFF. The CDR3 region has the DNA TGTGCCAGCAAAAAACAGAGGCAGTTTTTT.

V usage is TRBV21-1 and J usage is TRBJ1-5; the table's D call, TRBD1, was not checked against the DNA. TRBV21-1 is termed a pseudogene. The CDR3 totals 20 residues. The CDR3 reads CASSATQGDRLLSRNQPQHF. The CDR3 nucleotides read TGTGCCAGCAGCGCCACCCAAGGGGACAGACTTTTATCCCGCAATCAGCCCCAGCATTTT.

This sequence joins TRBV2 and TRBJ2-1; the match to TRBD2 covers 13 bases. V dropped 8 bases and J dropped 5; count of bases not matched to a gene: 12. Germline CDR1 and CDR2: SNHLY and FYNNEI. The CDR3 covers 17 residues. The CDR3 DNA reads TGTGCCAGCGAAGGACTAGCGGGAGCAAGGCAGAACAATGAGCAGTTCTTC. Amino acids: CASEGLAGARQNNEQFF.

This chain connects TRBV7-2 to TRBJ2-2, with D hard to call. Trimming took off 5 bases at V and 4 bases at J, with 8 bases between the two ends. The V gene's germline CDR1 is SGHTA and CDR2 FQGNSA. There are 13 residues in the CDR3. The CDR3 DNA reads as TGTGCCAGCAGCCCCGGCCGCACCGGGGAGCTGTTTTTT. This gives the protein CASSPGRTGELFF.